This T cell receptor (beta chain) was retrieved from a study of T-cell memory formation after mild COVID-19. For the study at large: TCR clusters showed largely donor specificity. Study-level points and caveats: SARS-CoV-2 specificity was not confirmed for second-wave clones peaking on day 37. A second wave expanding day 15 to 37 was CD4+-biased; contracting clones were balanced.

With 1 base removed from V and 12 bases from J, the gap between germline ends came to 21 bases. There are 15 residues in the CDR3. Comments on this clonotype: No antigen is known for it.

TCRdb processed the 5' RACE reads anew with MiXCR; each CDR3 protein has one entry. The table records roughly 220,000 distinct CDR3 sequences, around 9.5% of them present only once. The sequenced sample was PBMCs or a T cell subset sorted from them (not recorded which). The chain has TRBV12-3 or TRBV12-4 and TRBJ1-1; a weak D match, TRBD1 (5 bases). The clonotype originates from a man aged 18-30 years who had mild COVID-19 (a few samples of this study predate the infection). Cell type and time point are not known. The CDR3 nucleotides are TGTGCCAGCAGTTTAGTTTGGGGGACCTCGGTAGTTCCTTTCTTT. Translated, it gives CASSLVWGTSVVPFF.